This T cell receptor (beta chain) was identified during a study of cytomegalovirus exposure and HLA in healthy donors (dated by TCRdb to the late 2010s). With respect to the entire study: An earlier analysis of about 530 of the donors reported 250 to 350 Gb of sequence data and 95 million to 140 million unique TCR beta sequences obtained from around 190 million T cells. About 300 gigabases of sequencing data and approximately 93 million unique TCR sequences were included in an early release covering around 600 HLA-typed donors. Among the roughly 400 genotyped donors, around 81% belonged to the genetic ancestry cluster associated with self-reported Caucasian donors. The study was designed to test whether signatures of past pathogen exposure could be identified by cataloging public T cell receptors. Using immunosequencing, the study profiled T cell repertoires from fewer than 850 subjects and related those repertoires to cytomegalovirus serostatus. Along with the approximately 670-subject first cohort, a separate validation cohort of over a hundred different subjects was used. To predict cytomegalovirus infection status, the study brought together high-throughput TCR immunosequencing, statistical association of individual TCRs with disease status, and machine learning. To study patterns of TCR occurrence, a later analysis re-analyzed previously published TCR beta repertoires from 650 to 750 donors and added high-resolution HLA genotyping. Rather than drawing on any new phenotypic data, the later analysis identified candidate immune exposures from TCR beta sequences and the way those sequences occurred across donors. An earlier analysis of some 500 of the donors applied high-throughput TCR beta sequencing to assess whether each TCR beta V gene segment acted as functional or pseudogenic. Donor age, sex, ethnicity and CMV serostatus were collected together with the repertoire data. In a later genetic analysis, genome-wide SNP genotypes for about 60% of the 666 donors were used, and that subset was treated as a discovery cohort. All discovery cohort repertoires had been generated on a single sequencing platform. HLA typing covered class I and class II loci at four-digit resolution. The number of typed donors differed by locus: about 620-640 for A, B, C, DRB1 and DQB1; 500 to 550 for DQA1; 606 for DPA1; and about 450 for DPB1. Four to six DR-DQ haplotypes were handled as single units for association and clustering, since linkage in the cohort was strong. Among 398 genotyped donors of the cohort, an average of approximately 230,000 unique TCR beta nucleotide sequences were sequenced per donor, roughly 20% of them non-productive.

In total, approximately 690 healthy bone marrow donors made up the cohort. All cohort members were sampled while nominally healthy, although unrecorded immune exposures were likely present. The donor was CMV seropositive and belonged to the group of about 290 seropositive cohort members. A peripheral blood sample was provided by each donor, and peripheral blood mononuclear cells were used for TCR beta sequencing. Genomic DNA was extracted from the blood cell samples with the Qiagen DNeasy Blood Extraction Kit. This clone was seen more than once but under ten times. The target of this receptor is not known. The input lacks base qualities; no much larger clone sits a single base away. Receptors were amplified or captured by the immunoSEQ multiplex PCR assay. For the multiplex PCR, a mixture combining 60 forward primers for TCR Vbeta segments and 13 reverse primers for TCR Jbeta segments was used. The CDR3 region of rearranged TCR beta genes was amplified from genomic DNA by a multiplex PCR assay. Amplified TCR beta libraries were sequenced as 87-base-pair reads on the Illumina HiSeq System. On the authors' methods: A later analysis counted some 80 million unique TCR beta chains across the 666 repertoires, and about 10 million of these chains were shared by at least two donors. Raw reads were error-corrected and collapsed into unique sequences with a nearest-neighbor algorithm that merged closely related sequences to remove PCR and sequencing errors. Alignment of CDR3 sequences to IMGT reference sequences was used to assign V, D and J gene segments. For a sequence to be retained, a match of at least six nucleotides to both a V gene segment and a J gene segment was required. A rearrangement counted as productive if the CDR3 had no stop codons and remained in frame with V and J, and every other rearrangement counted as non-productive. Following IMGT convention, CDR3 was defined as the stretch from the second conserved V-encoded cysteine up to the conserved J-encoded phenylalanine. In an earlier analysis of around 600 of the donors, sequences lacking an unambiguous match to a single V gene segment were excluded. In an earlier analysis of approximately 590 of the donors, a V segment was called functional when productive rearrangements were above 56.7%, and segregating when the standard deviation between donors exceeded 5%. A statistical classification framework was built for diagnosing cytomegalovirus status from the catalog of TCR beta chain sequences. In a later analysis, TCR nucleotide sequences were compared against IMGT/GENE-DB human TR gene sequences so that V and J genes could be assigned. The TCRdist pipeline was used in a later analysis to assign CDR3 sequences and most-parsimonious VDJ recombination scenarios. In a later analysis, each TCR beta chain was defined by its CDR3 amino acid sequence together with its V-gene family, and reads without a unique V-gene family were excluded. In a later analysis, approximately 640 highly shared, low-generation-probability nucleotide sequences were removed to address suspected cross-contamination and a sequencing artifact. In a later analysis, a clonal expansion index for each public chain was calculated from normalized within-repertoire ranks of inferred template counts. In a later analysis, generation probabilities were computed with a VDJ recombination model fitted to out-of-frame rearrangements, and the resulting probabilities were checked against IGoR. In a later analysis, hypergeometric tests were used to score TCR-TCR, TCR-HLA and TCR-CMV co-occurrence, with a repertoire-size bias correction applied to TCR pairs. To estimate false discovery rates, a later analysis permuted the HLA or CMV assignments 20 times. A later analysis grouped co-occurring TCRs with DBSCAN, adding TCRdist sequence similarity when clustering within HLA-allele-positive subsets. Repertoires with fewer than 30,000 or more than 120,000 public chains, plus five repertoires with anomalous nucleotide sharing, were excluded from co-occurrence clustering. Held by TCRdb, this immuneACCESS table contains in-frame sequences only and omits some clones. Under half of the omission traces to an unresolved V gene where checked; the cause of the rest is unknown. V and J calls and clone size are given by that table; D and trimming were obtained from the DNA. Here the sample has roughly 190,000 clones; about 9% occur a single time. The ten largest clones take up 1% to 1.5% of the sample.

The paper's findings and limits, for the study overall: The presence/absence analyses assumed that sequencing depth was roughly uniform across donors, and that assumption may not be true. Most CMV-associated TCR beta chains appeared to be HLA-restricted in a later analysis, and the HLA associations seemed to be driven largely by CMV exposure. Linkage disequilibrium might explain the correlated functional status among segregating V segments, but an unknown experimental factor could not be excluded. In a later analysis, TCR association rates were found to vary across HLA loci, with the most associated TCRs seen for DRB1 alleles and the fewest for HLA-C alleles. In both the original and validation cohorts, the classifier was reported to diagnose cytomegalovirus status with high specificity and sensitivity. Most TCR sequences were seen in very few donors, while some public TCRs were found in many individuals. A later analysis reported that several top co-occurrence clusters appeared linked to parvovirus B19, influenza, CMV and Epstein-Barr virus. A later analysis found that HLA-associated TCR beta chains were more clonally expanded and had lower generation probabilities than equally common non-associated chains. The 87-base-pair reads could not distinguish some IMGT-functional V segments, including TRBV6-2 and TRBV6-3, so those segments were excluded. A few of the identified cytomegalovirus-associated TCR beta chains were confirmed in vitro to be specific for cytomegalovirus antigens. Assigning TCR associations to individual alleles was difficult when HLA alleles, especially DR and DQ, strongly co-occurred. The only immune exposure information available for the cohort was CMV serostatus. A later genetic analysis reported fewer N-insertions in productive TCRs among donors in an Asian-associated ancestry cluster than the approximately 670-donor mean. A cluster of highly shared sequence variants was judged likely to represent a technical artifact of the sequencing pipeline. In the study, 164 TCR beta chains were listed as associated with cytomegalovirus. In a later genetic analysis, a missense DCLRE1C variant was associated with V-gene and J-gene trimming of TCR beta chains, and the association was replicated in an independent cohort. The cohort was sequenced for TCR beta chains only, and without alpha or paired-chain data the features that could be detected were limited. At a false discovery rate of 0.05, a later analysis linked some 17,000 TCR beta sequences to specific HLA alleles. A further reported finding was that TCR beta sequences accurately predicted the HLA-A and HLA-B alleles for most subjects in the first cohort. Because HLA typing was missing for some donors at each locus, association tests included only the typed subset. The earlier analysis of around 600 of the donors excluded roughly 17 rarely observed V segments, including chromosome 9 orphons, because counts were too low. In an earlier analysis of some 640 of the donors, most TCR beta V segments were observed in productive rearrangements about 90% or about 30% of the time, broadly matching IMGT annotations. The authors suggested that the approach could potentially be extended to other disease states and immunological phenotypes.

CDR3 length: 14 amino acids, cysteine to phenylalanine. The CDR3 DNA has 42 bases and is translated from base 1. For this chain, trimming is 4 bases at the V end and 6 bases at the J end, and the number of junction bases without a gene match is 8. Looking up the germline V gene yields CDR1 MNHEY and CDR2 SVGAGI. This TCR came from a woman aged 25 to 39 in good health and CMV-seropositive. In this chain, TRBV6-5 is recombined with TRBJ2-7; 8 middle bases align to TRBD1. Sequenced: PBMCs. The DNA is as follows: TGTGCCAGCAGTTCTCTCGGACAGGGACCCGAGCAGTACTTC. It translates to CASSSLGQGPEQYF.